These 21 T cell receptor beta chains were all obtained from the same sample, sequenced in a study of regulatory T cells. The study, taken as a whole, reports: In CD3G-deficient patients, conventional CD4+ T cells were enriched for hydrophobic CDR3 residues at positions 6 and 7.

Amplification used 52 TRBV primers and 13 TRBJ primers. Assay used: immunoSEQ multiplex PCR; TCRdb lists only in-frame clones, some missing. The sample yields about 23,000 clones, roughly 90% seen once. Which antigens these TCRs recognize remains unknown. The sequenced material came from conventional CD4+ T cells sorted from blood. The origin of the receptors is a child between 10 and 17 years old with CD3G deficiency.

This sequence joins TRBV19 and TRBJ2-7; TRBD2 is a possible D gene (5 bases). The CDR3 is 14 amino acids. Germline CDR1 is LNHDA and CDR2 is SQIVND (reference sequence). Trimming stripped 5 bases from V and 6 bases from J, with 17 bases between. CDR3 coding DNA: TGTGCCAGTAGTGCTCATGTGGGAGAGTCCGAGCAGTACTTC. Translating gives CASSAHVGESEQYF.

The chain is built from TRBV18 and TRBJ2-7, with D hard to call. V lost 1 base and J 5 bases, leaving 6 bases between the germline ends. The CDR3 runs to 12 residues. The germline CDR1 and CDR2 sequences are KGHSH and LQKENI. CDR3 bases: TGTGCCAGCTCACCACAGGGCCACGAGCAGTACTTC. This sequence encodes CASSPQGHEQYF.

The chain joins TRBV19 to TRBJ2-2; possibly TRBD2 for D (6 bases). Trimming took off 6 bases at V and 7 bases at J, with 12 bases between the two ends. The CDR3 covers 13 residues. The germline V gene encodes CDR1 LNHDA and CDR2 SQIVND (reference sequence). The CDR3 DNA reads TGTGCCAGTAGCACGGGAGTGATCGGGGAGCTGTTTTTT. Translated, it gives CASSTGVIGELFF.

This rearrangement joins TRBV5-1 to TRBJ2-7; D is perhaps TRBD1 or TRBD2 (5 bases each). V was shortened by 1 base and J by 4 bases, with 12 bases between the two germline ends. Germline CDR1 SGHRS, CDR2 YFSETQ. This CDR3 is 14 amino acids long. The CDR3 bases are TGCGCCAGCAGCTTGATTCCGGGACCGTACGAGCAGTACTTC. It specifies CASSLIPGPYEQYF.

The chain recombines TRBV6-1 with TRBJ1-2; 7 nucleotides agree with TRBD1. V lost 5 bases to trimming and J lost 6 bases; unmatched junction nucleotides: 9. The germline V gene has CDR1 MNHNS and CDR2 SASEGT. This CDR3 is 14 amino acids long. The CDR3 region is CASSPGQPINGYTF. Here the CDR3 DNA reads TGTGCCAGCAGTCCGGGACAGCCGATCAATGGCTACACCTTC.

CDR3 nucleotides: TGTGCCAGCAGCTTAATGGGGGGCACTGAAGCTTTCTTT. Its protein is CASSLMGGTEAFF. The chain has TRBV7-9 and TRBJ1-1, with D possibly being TRBD1 (5 bases). Trimming stripped 2 bases from V and 4 bases from J, with 8 bases between. CDR1 is SEHNR, CDR2 FQNEAQ, per germline (reference sequence). CDR3 length: 13 amino acids. Based on the CDR3 plus reference TRBV7-9 and TRBJ1-1, the full variable domain is DTGVSQNPRHKITKRGQNVTFRCDPISEHNRLYWYRQTLGQGPEFLTYFQNEAQLEKSRLLSDRFSAERPKGSFSTLEIQRTEQGDSAMYLCASSLMGGTEAFFGQGTRLTVV.

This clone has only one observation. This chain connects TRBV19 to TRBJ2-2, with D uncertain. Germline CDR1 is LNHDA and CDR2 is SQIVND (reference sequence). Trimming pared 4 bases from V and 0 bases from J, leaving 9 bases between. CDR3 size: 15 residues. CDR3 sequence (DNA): TGTGCCAGTAGTAATGGACGGGCGAACACCGGGGAGCTGTTTTTT. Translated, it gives CASSNGRANTGELFF.

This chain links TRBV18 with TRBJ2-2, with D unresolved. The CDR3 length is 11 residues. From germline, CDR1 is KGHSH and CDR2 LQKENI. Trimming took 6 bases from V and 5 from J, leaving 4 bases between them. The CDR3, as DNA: TGTGCCAGCTCGGGGACCGGGGAGCTGTTTTTT. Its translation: CASSGTGELFF.

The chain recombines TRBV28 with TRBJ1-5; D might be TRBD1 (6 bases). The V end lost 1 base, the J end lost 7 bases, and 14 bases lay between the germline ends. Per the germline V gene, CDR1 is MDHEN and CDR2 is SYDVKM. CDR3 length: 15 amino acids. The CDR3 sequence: CASSLSGQGQQPQHF. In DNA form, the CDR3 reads TGTGCCAGCAGTTTATCGGGCCAGGGGCAGCAGCCCCAGCATTTT.

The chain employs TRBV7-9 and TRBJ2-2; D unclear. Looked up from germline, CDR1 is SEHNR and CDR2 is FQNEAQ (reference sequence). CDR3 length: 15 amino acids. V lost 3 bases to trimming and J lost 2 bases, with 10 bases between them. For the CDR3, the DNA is TGTGCCAGCAGCTTCGGCAGTAAAAACACCGGGGAGCTGTTTTTT. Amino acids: CASSFGSKNTGELFF.

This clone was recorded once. Written as DNA, the CDR3 is TGCGCCAGCAGCTTGGGACTAGCATCGGGCAATGAGCAGTTCTTC. Protein: CASSLGLASGNEQFF. The V and J genes are TRBV5-1 and TRBJ2-1, with 7 bases lining up with TRBD2. V lost 0 bases and J lost 6; bases outside the gene matches: 6. CDR3 length: 15 residues. Germline V gene data show CDR1 as SGHRS and CDR2 as YFSETQ.

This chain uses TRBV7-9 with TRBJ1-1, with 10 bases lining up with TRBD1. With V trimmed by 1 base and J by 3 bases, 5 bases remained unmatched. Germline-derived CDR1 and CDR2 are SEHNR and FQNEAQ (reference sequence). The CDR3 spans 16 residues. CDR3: CASSLGDRGSDTEAFF. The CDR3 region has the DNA TGTGCCAGCAGCTTAGGGGACAGGGGAAGTGACACTGAAGCTTTCTTT.

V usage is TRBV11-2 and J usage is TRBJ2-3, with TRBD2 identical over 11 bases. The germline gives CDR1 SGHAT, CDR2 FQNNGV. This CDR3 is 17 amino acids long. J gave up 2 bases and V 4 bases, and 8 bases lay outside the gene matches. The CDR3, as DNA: TGTGCCAGCAGCTCCTCCCGACTAGCGGGACCCACAGATACGCAGTATTTT. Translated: CASSSSRLAGPTDTQYF.

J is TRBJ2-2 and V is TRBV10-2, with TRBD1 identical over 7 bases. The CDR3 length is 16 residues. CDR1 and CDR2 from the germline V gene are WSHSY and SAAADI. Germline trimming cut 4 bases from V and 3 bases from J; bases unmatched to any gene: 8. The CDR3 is CASSVGRGSDTGELFF. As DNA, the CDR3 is TGCGCCAGCAGTGTGGGCAGGGGGTCCGACACCGGGGAGCTGTTTTTT.

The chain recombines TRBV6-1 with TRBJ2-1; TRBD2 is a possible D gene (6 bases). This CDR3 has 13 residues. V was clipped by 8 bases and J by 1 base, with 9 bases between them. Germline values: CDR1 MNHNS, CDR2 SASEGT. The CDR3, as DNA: TGTGCCAGCCGCGGGAATTCCTACAATGAGCAGTTCTTC. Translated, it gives CASRGNSYNEQFF.

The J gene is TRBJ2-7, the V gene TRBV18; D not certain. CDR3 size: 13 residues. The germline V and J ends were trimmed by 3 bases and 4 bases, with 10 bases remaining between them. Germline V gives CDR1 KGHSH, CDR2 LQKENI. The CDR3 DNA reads TGTGCCAGCTCACCCTCGGTGGGATACGAGCAGTACTTC. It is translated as CASSPSVGYEQYF.

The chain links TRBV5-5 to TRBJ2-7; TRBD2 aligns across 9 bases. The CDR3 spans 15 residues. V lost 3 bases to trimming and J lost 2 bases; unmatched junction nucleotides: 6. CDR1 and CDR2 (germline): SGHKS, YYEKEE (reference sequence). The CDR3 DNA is TGTGCCAGCAGCTCGAAAGCGGGAGGCACCTACGAGCAGTACTTC. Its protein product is CASSSKAGGTYEQYF.

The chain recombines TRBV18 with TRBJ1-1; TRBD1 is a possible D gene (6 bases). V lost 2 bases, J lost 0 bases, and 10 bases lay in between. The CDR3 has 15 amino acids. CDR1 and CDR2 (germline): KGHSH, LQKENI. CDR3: CASSPIAGVNTEAFF. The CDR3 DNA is TGTGCCAGCTCACCAATAGCAGGGGTGAACACTGAAGCTTTCTTT.

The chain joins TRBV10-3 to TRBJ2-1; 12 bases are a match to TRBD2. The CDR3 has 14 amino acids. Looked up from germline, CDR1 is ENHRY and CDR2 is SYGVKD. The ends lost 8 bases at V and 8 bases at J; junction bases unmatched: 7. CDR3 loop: CAIGGSSGRDEQFF. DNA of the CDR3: TGTGCCATCGGGGGGTCTAGCGGGAGGGATGAGCAGTTCTTC.

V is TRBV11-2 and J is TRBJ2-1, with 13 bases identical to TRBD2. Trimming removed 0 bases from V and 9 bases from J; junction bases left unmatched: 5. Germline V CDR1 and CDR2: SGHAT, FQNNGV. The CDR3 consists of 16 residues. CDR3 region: CASSLEGLAGFSEQFF. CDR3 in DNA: TGTGCCAGCAGCTTAGAGGGACTAGCGGGGTTCAGTGAGCAGTTCTTC.

This CDR3 is CASSLYTGSETQYF. In nucleotides, the CDR3 is TGTGCCAGCAGCTTATATACAGGGTCGGAGACCCAGTACTTC. This chain joins TRBV7-9 and TRBJ2-5, with a tentative D call TRBD1 (6 bases). Trimming took 2 bases from V and 5 from J, leaving 12 bases between them. The CDR3 loop spans 14 amino acids. Per germline, CDR1 SEHNR and CDR2 FQNEAQ (reference sequence).